This TCR beta chain is drawn from a study of immune evolution from preneoplasia to lung adenocarcinoma (dated by TCRdb to about 2021). Context from the whole study: HLA loss of heterozygosity was found in approximately 7.6% of AIS, roughly 15% of MIA and under 40% of ADC lesions, and in no AAH lesions. The study combined immune gene expression, TCR sequencing and multiplex immunofluorescence to profile immune contexture across lung adenocarcinoma precursors and invasive adenocarcinoma. According to the study, fewer than 130 samples went through TCR sequencing. TCR sequencing data were obtained from about 46 patients. The immune data were integrated with whole exome sequencing and methylation data from the same cohort of nodules. The sample size was set by how many specimens were available, not by a prior power calculation. POLYSOLVER was used to infer class I HLA alleles from exome data, and LOHHLA was used to detect allele-specific HLA loss. A total of around 56 patients with pulmonary nodules who underwent surgical resection were included in the overall cohort. Resected precursor lesions (AAH, AIS, MIA) and invasive adenocarcinomas were compared with paired morphologically normal lung tissue. Summary of the overall study and its limitations: Because all patients were from Japan and China, applicability to Western populations was uncertain. Clonality was highest in normal lung, while later-stage lesions appeared to have lower clonality but higher T cell density and diversity. The findings were based on association rather than direct causation, and larger cohorts with long-term follow-up and longitudinal biopsies were deemed needed. Top T cell clone frequencies were highest in normal lung and appeared to decrease progressively from AAH through AIS, MIA and invasive adenocarcinoma. Compared with EGFR-mutant or double wild-type lesions, KRAS-mutant nodules had the highest T cell clonality.

Reading from cysteine to phenylalanine, the CDR3 counts 14 amino acids. Only CDR3 DNA is held: 42 bases, read in frame from base 1. In the germline V gene (reference sequence), CDR1 corresponds to MNHEY and CDR2 to SMNVEV. Trimming leaves V shorter by 8 bases and J shorter by 0 bases, with the junction holding 4 bases beyond the gene matches. TCR beta CDR3 regions were sequenced from DNA using the immunoSEQ hsTCRbeta Kit. The published analysis was carried out like this. The ImmunoSEQ Analyzer was used to analyse the TCR sequencing data. T cell clonality was defined as 1 minus Pielou's evenness, as computed on productive rearrangements. To measure T cell diversity, the inverse Simpson index was applied to productive templates. T cell density was expressed as TCR beta template counts normalized to usable DNA, with usable DNA estimated by amplifying and sequencing housekeeping genes. Two-sided Kruskal-Wallis tests were used to compare TCR metrics between histologic stages. TCRdb provides this immuneACCESS table in a form limited to in-frame rearrangements. Some clones are lacking; in checked studies, under half of them reflect an unresolved V gene, and why the rest are absent is not known. V and J calls and clone size are as listed in that table; D and trimming were resolved from the DNA. This sample has 30,000 to 45,000 clones in its table, and 65% to 75% of those were observed once. Together, the top ten hold roughly 6.1% of the sample.

This clone was seen at least ten times. Its antigen is still unknown. The sample holds no much larger clone one base away, and base qualities are not on file. Resection was performed on patients in Japan or China between about 2013 and 2018. Histologic diagnosis of each case was confirmed independently by two lung cancer pathologists on H&E slides. For nucleic acid extraction, premalignant or tumor cells were enriched by macro-dissection following pathologic assessment. The AllPrep DNA/RNA FFPE Kit was used to isolate DNA from FFPE tissue. Source material: FFPE invasive lung adenocarcinoma tissue. The sample's cell subset or site label is to be understood as: frankly invasive lung adenocarcinoma (ADC). This clonotype was sampled from a person aged 55 to 75 with lung adenocarcinoma. Here the chain combines TRBV27 and TRBJ1-5; TRBD1 lines up with 7 middle nucleotides. The bases are TGTGCCAGCGACAGGGTTTATAGCAATCAGCCCCAGCATTTT. This encodes CASDRVYSNQPQHF.